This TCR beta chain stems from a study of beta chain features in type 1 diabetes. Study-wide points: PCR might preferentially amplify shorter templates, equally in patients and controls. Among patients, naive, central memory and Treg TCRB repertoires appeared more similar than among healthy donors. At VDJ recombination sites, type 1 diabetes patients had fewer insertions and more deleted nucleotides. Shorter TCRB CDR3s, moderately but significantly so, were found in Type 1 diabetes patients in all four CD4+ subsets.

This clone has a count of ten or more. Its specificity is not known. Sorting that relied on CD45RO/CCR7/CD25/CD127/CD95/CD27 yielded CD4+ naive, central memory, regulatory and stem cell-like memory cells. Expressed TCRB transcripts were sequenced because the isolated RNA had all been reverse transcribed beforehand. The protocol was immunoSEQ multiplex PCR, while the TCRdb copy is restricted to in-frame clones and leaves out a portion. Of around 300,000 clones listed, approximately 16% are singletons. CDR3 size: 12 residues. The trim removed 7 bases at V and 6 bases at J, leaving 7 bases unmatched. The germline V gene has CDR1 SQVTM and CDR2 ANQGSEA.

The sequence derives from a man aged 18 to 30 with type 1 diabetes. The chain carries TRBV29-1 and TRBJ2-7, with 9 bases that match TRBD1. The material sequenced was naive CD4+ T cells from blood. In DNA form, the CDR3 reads TGCAGCGCCTCCGGACAGGGGTCCGAGCAGTACTTC. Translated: CSASGQGSEQYF.